This passage covers 26 T cell receptor beta chains from one sample sequenced in a study of human T cells and chemical hapten exposure. Time point here: patch test 1, 2 weeks after DPC sensitization. Treatment noted: therapeutic diphenylcyclopropenone sensitization with weekly scalp DPC. MiXCR, run by TCRdb on the RACE reads, gives a single entry per CDR3 protein. The table shows about 49,000 distinct CDR3 sequences, with 8% to 9.5% occurring only once. Source: whole blood, taken in connection with sensitization to the hapten diphenylcyclopropenone (DPC). The receptor source for this set is a woman between 45 and 65 years old with alopecia areata. Some clones in this sample may be carry-over from other donors' samples.

This clonotype was detected many times. The chain has TRBV5-1 and TRBJ2-3; D gene ambiguous. CDR3 size: 15 residues. Germline V gene sequence: CDR1 SGHRS, CDR2 YFSETQ. The ends were cut back, 4 bases at V and 8 bases at J, with 20 bases in the middle. DNA for the CDR3: TGCGCCAGCAGCGACCCTAATACAATGTTTGGTACGCAGTATTTT. Amino acid sequence: CASSDPNTMFGTQYF.

This clonotype was found many times. V and J are TRBV11-2 and TRBJ1-5; no firm D call. Trimming cost V 5 bases and J 1 base, with 9 bases left between them. The CDR3 has 14 residues. CDR1 and CDR2 (germline): SGHAT, FQNNGV. The CDR3 nucleotides are TGTGCCAGCAGCCTTTATGGGAGCAATCAGCCCCAGCATTTT. Translation: CASSLYGSNQPQHF.

This clonotype appeared a few times. The chain combines TRBV20-1 with TRBJ2-1; no definite D call. Trimming pared 0 bases from V and 6 bases from J, leaving 12 bases between. The germline gives CDR1 DFQATT, CDR2 SNEGSKA (reference sequence). The CDR3 extends over 14 amino acids. CDR3 DNA sequence: TGCAGTGCTAGAGAGAACCGAGGCCTCAATGAGCAGTTCTTC. Amino acids: CSARENRGLNEQFF.

This clonotype showed up many times. The chain is built from TRBV7-8 and TRBJ1-5; no clear D. Looked up from germline, CDR1 is SGHVS and CDR2 is FQNEAQ. This CDR3 region has 14 residues. V was shortened by 3 bases and J by 0 bases, with 6 bases between the two germline ends. The DNA for the CDR3 is TGTGCCAGCAGCTTCCTGGGTAGCAATCAGCCCCAGCATTTT. This codes for CASSFLGSNQPQHF.

At least ten counts were recorded for this clonotype. This chain uses TRBV27 with TRBJ1-6, with D unclear. The V gene lost 6 bases and the J gene lost 6 bases, with 12 bases spanning the gap. CDR1 and CDR2 (germline): MNHEY, SMNVEV (reference sequence). This CDR3 region has 14 residues. In nucleotides, the CDR3 is TGTGCCAGCAGCCGAACCGGCCCTAATTCACCCCTCCACTTT. It encodes CASSRTGPNSPLHF.

This clonotype was seen at least ten times. This rearrangement joins TRBV20-1 to TRBJ1-1, with 7 bases aligning to TRBD1. This CDR3 spans 19 amino acids. Trimming removed 4 bases from V and 5 bases from J; junction bases left unmatched: 25. Per the germline V gene, CDR1 is DFQATT and CDR2 is SNEGSKA (reference sequence). CDR3 protein: CSATPPDRYRGSRGTEAFF. The CDR3 DNA reads as TGCAGTGCTACACCACCTGACCGATACAGGGGTAGTCGGGGAACTGAAGCTTTCTTT.

In its sample, this clonotype was seen many times. The chain couples TRBV10-2 to TRBJ2-1, with TRBD2 matching 10 bases. The CDR3 runs to 16 residues. The germline V gene has CDR1 WSHSY and CDR2 SAAADI. The V gene end was trimmed by 2 bases and the J gene end by 3 bases; junction bases not matched to a gene: 4. The CDR3 bases are TGCGCCAGCAGTGAGAAGCGGGGGGGAGGCTACAATGAGCAGTTCTTC. It translates to CASSEKRGGGYNEQFF.

This clonotype was observed a handful of times. The V call is TRBV11-2, the J call TRBJ2-1; D may be TRBD2 (6 bases). Trimming took 5 bases from V and 11 from J, leaving 13 bases between them. The CDR3 loop spans 12 amino acids. Germline CDR1 is SGHAT and CDR2 is FQNNGV. In DNA, the CDR3 is TGTGCCAGCAGCCGGGACTCCCGGAAGCAGTTCTTC. It codes for CASSRDSRKQFF.

This clonotype showed up just a few times. V usage is TRBV29-1 and J usage is TRBJ2-6; 8 bases fit TRBD1. The CDR3 runs to 13 residues. Trimming at V came to 8 bases and at J to 4 bases, leaving 4 bases not matched to a gene. The V gene's germline CDR1 is SQVTM and CDR2 ANQGSEA. CDR3 in amino acids: CSFRGQGANVLTF. The CDR3 region has the DNA TGCAGCTTCAGGGGGCAGGGGGCCAACGTCCTGACTTTC.

At least ten counts were recorded for this clonotype. The gene calls are TRBV1 and TRBJ1-4; the table's D gene call, TRBD1, was not cross checked with the DNA. TRBV1 is tagged as a pseudogene. The CDR3 has 16 amino acids. CDR3 amino acids: CTSSPMWGATNEKLFF. DNA of the CDR3: TGCACCAGCAGCCCCATGTGGGGGGCAACTAATGAAAAACTGTTTTTT.

A single count supports this clonotype. This chain links TRBV29-1 with TRBJ1-2, with D unresolved. Trimming removed 7 bases at V and 1 base at J, with 10 bases between. The CDR3 spans 12 residues. CDR1 is SQVTM, CDR2 ANQGSEA, per germline. CDR3 nucleotide sequence: TGCAGCGCAACACCTGTTAACTATGGCTACACCTTC. As protein: CSATPVNYGYTF.

This clonotype was counted many times. This chain links TRBV18 with TRBJ2-3; the D gene is possibly TRBD2 (6 bases). V lost 0 bases to trimming and J lost 0 bases, with 13 bases between them. Germline loops: CDR1 KGHSH, CDR2 LQKENI. The CDR3 is 17 residues long. The DNA of the CDR3 is TGTGCCAGCTCACCACCATACGGGAGTACTAGCACAGATACGCAGTATTTT. Protein product: CASSPPYGSTSTDTQYF.

This clonotype was observed at least ten times. This chain's CDR3 is CSARLSGTEAFF. The CDR3 DNA is TGCAGTGCTAGACTTTCGGGCACTGAAGCTTTCTTT. V is TRBV20-1 and J is TRBJ1-1; D gene ambiguous. V shed 2 bases and J shed 4 bases, with 8 bases lying between them. From germline, CDR1 is DFQATT and CDR2 SNEGSKA (reference sequence). The CDR3 covers 12 residues.

This clonotype was recorded at least ten times. CDR3 region: CASSLVGISGGRNQPQHF. CDR3 bases: TGTGCCAGCAGCTTAGTGGGTATTTCGGGGGGCCGCAATCAGCCCCAGCATTTT. The V gene is TRBV11-2, the J gene TRBJ1-5; a possible D gene is TRBD1 (6 bases). CDR1 SGHAT and CDR2 FQNNGV come from the germline V gene. The V gene lost 1 base and the J gene lost 2 bases, with 18 bases spanning the gap. The CDR3 is 18 residues long.

This clonotype appeared many times. This chain joins TRBV7-2 and TRBJ2-7, with D unclear. The V gene lost 3 bases and the J gene lost 0 bases, with 9 bases spanning the gap. The CDR3 covers 14 residues. Germline lookup yields CDR1 SGHTA and CDR2 FQGNSA. The CDR3 DNA reads as TGTGCCAGCAGCTTGCTCCCGAGCTCCTACGAGCAGTACTTC. Its protein product is CASSLLPSSYEQYF.

The chain couples TRBV11-2 to TRBJ2-1, with a tentative D call TRBD2 (5 bases). Per germline, CDR1 SGHAT and CDR2 FQNNGV. The germline V and J ends were trimmed by 3 bases and 6 bases, with 9 bases remaining between them. This CDR3 contains 13 residues. CDR3 DNA sequence: TGTGCCAGCAGCTTCGAGGGCCCCAATGAGCAGTTCTTC. It is translated as CASSFEGPNEQFF.

This clonotype was counted only a few times. The chain links TRBV11-2 to TRBJ2-1, with unresolved D. This CDR3 comprises 16 residues. Trimming removed 3 bases at V and 9 bases at J, with 21 bases between. The germline V gene has CDR1 SGHAT and CDR2 FQNNGV. As DNA, the CDR3 is TGTGCCAGCAGCTTCGGTGTCCCACGATCCCAAAGTGAGCAGTTCTTC. It codes for CASSFGVPRSQSEQFF.

In its sample, this clonotype was seen many times. As DNA, the CDR3 is TGCGCCAGCAGCCCCGGAACATACAGGAACACTGAAGCTTTCTTT. It encodes CASSPGTYRNTEAFF. The V gene is TRBV5-1, the J gene TRBJ1-1; D unclear. V was cut by 4 bases and J by 1 base, with 14 bases left in between. The CDR3 totals 15 residues. Germline V lookup: CDR1 SGHRS, CDR2 YFSETQ.

This clonotype was found a few times. The genes are TRBV28 and TRBJ1-5; TRBD1 matches at 7 bases. In germline, CDR1 is MDHEN, CDR2 SYDVKM. J was trimmed by 4 bases and V by 4 bases; bases with no gene match: 1. CDR3 size: 13 residues. CDR3 sequence reads: CASSWDSNQPQHF. CDR3 bases: TGTGCCAGCAGTTGGGACAGTAATCAGCCCCAGCATTTT.

In its sample, this clonotype was seen many times. The chain has TRBV30 and TRBJ1-4, with D unresolved. The germline CDR1 and CDR2 sequences are GTSNPN and SVGIG (reference sequence). V shed 0 bases and J shed 4 bases, with 9 bases lying between them. This CDR3 has 14 amino acids. The CDR3 region has the DNA TGTGCCTGGAGTGTAGGAGGACGTAATGAAAAACTGTTTTTT. Translation gives CAWSVGGRNEKLFF.

This clonotype came up a few times. CDR3 coding DNA: TGTGCCAGCAGTTTACACCACATGCGGGAGCAGTACTTC. This translates into CASSLHHMREQYF. The chain carries TRBV12-3 or TRBV12-4 and TRBJ2-7; D is uncertain. CDR3 length: 13 residues. The V end lost 2 bases, the J end lost 7 bases, and 12 bases lay between the germline ends.

The gene calls are TRBV20-1 and TRBJ1-1; D ambiguous. The CDR3 has 12 amino acids. Germline CDR1 DFQATT, CDR2 SNEGSKA (reference sequence). V was shortened by 4 bases and J by 6 bases, with 12 bases between the two germline ends. The CDR3, as DNA: TGCAGTGCTATGTTGGGTATTGCTGAAGCTTTCTTT. This encodes CSAMLGIAEAFF.

This clonotype was observed many times. The chain's CDR3 is CASSQDRPGATGANVLTF. CDR3 sequence (DNA): TGCGCCAGCAGCCAAGATCGGCCGGGGGCAACTGGGGCCAACGTCCTGACTTTC. The chain is built from TRBV4-3 and TRBJ2-6; D is perhaps TRBD1 or TRBD2 (6 bases each). Deletions cut 0 bases from V and 2 bases from J, with 14 bases between. CDR1 is LGHNA, CDR2 YSLEER, per germline. The CDR3 spans 18 residues.

The chain combines TRBV5-1 with TRBJ2-1, with D perhaps matching TRBD2 (6 bases). Germline V gene data show CDR1 as SGHRS and CDR2 as YFSETQ. The CDR3 consists of 12 residues. V was shortened by 4 bases and J by 6 bases, with 8 bases between the two germline ends. The CDR3 DNA sequence: TGCGCCAGCAGCACTAGCCTCAATGAGCAGTTCTTC. This sequence encodes CASSTSLNEQFF.

V is TRBV18 and J is TRBJ2-1; TRBD1 matches 7 bases. The CDR3 sequence is 18 residues long. Germline CDR1 reads KGHSH; CDR2 reads LQKENI. Losses at the gene ends were 6 bases for V and 1 base for J; bases not matched to a gene: 15. The CDR3 reads CASSRTGPTSGSYNEQFF. The CDR3 DNA reads TGTGCCAGCTCCAGGACAGGACCAACATCGGGGTCCTACAATGAGCAGTTCTTC.

The chain couples TRBV27 to TRBJ1-5; D might be TRBD1 (6 bases). Germline V gene sequence: CDR1 MNHEY, CDR2 SMNVEV (reference sequence). Trimming left V 5 bases short and J 0 bases short, with 14 bases between. This CDR3 is 16 amino acids long. This CDR3 reads CASSPPYRDSNQPQHF. Here the CDR3 DNA reads TGTGCCAGCAGTCCCCCCTACAGGGATAGCAATCAGCCCCAGCATTTT.